These 6 T cell receptor beta chains originate from one sample sequenced in a study of CD4 T cells in relation to SARS-CoV-2 and coronaviruses. These TCRs' antigens remain unknown. Measured with immunoSEQ multiplex PCR; TCRdb has only the in-frame clones, and not every one. The sample records about 38,000 clones, approximately 77% being singletons. Material for sequencing was naive CD4+ T cells from PBMCs, cultured in vitro. Subset meaning: naive CD4+ T cells isolated by negative enrichment. All receptors derive from an adult with COVID-19.

V gene TRBV10-3 combines with J gene TRBJ1-1; D perhaps matches TRBD1 (5 bases). Germline V gives CDR1 ENHRY, CDR2 SYGVKD. The CDR3 has 14 amino acids. V lost 7 bases to trimming and J lost 7 bases, with 19 bases between them. CDR3 loop: CAITPRGARDEAFF. The CDR3 nucleotides read TGTGCCATCACCCCACGTGGGGCCAGGGATGAAGCTTTCTTT.

V and J are TRBV11-2 and TRBJ2-7; D is perhaps TRBD2 (6 bases). V shed 5 bases and J shed 1 base, with 15 bases lying between them. The CDR3 has 15 amino acids. Germline assignment: CDR1 SGHAT and CDR2 FQNNGV. The CDR3 DNA sequence: TGTGCCAGCAGCCCGTCCGGGGGTGTTTCCTACGAGCAGTACTTC. This translates into CASSPSGGVSYEQYF.

This chain joins TRBV7-6 and TRBJ2-3; D not resolved. V was trimmed by 5 bases and J by 3 bases, leaving 9 bases between them. The CDR3 loop spans 13 amino acids. Germline values: CDR1 SGHVS, CDR2 FNYEAQ. The CDR3 protein is CASSLMRTDTQYF. DNA of the CDR3: TGTGCCAGCAGCCTTATGAGGACAGATACGCAGTATTTT.

The rearrangement links TRBV28 to TRBJ1-2, with no clear D. This CDR3 is 15 amino acids long. Germline assignment: CDR1 MDHEN and CDR2 SYDVKM. Deletions cut 5 bases from V and 0 bases from J, with 13 bases between. The chain's CDR3 is CASSVSAISNYGYTF. CDR3 DNA: TGTGCCAGCAGTGTATCAGCCATTTCTAACTATGGCTACACCTTC.

This clone was observed a handful of times. The genes are TRBV27 and TRBJ2-1; TRBD2 matches 9 bases. Germline V lookup: CDR1 MNHEY, CDR2 SMNVEV (reference sequence). The junction had 2 bases not matched to a gene; V was cut back by 5 bases and J by 0 bases. The CDR3 has 15 residues. The CDR3 loop reads CASSLAGFSYNEQFF. CDR3 DNA sequence: TGTGCCAGCAGTCTAGCGGGGTTCTCCTACAATGAGCAGTTCTTC.

The gene calls are TRBV3-1 (or the pseudogene TRBV3-2) and TRBJ2-1; tentative D call: TRBD1 (6 bases). The CDR3 sequence is 15 residues long. The V and J ends lost 5 bases and 0 bases respectively, with 11 bases between them. Germline CDR1 is LGHDT and CDR2 is YNNKEL (reference sequence). CDR3 residues: CASSTGYTSYNEQFF. The CDR3 DNA sequence: TGTGCCAGCAGCACAGGGTATACCTCCTACAATGAGCAGTTCTTC.